This T cell receptor beta chain was recovered during a study of blood T cell repertoires in COVID-19. The germline CDR1 and CDR2 sequences are MNHEY and SVGEGT. The CDR3 totals 15 residues. V lost 5 bases and J lost 1; bases outside the gene matches: 6. Generated by immunoSEQ multiplex PCR, the TCRdb table keeps only in-frame clones and is missing some. The sample includes about 400,000 clones, 75% to 90% of them seen just once. Source material: peripheral blood. The chain recombines TRBV6-2 or TRBV6-3 with TRBJ2-5; 8 bases align to TRBD1. The TCR sequence derives from a woman aged 25 to 39 with acute or convalescent COVID-19. The CDR3 coding sequence is TGTGCCAGCAGTACCCCAACAGGGGGCCAAGAGACCCAGTACTTC. Protein product: CASSTPTGGQETQYF.